Reported below is one T cell receptor beta chain. This sample is drawn from a study of OX40 agonist ivuxolimab in advanced cancers. On the study more broadly: Patients' therapy was ivuxolimab, an antibody that acts as an agonist of OX40 (CD134).

Clones were read by immunoSEQ multiplex PCR, and TCRdb kept only the in-frame ones, dropping some. In the table there are approximately 39,000 clones, 88% of which are singletons. From germline, CDR1 is ENHRY and CDR2 SYGVKD. The CDR3 loop spans 14 amino acids. The J segment lost 3 bases and the V segment lost 5 bases, leaving 6 bases of the junction unmatched. The sample consisted of CD4+ or CD8+ T cells sorted from blood, taken in a trial of the OX40 agonist ivuxolimab. The origin of this receptor is an adult with an advanced solid tumor such as melanoma, head and neck, liver or kidney cancer. The chain links TRBV10-3 to TRBJ2-7, with 8 bases fitting TRBD1. The CDR3 DNA sequence: TGTGCCATCAGTATGGGGACAGGCAACTACGAGCAGTACTTC. Protein product: CAISMGTGNYEQYF.